This T cell receptor (beta chain) originates from a study of long-term antiretroviral therapy in people with HIV. Survey-level resolution applied to immunoSEQ assay v3.0. Measured with immunoSEQ multiplex PCR; TCRdb has only the in-frame clones, and not every one. The top ten hold about 20% of the sample, which has approximately 12,000 clones, about 89% seen once. The sequence derives from a middle-aged woman with HIV. The material was unsorted PBMCs, obtained 0.2 years before starting antiretroviral therapy.

CDR3 coding DNA: TGTGCCAGCAGCGTAGTAGGGGGCCCGGGGGATGAGCAGTTCTTC. Translating gives CASSVVGGPGDEQFF. This chain uses TRBV9 with TRBJ2-1; possibly TRBD1 for D (7 bases). Germline values: CDR1 SGDLS, CDR2 YYNGEE. The CDR3 is made up of 15 amino acids. Between the trimmed V and J ends, which lost 0 bases and 8 bases, there was a span of 15 bases. The full variable domain, in which reference TRBV9 and TRBJ2-1 provide the parts outside the CDR3, is DSGVTQTPKHLITATGQRVTLRCSPRSGDLSVYWYQQSLDQGLQFLIQYYNGEERAKGNILERFSAQQFPDLHSELNLSSLELGDSALYFCASSVVGGPGDEQFFGPGTRLTVL.